Below, one T cell receptor (beta chain) is given with its context. V lost 10 bases to trimming and J lost 0 bases, with 18 bases between them. The germline V gene has CDR1 MNHEY and CDR2 SMNVEV (reference sequence). The CDR3 is made up of 16 amino acids. In the authors' workflow: Using reference gene primer amplification, nucleated cell counts were estimated. The data were produced by immunoSEQ multiplex PCR, yet TCRdb's version contains in-frame clones alone and is incomplete. The DNA gave D and trimming, while V, J and clone size come from that table. The table shows over 150,000 clones, with roughly 84% occurring only once. The record originates from a study of blood T cell repertoires in COVID-19. Looking at the study overall: COVID-19 samples, acute and convalescent, were from the United States, Italy and Spain. T cells, B-cell-depleted T cells, or PBMCs provided the cDNA or gDNA that served as material.

The receptor's source is a man between 70 and 80 years old with active or convalescent COVID-19. V usage is TRBV27 and J usage is TRBJ2-2; D is possibly TRBD2 (6 bases). The material sequenced was peripheral blood. The CDR3: CATQTVGGANTGELFF. CDR3 nucleotide sequence: TGTGCCACGCAGACGGTGGGGGGAGCGAACACCGGGGAGCTGTTTTTT.